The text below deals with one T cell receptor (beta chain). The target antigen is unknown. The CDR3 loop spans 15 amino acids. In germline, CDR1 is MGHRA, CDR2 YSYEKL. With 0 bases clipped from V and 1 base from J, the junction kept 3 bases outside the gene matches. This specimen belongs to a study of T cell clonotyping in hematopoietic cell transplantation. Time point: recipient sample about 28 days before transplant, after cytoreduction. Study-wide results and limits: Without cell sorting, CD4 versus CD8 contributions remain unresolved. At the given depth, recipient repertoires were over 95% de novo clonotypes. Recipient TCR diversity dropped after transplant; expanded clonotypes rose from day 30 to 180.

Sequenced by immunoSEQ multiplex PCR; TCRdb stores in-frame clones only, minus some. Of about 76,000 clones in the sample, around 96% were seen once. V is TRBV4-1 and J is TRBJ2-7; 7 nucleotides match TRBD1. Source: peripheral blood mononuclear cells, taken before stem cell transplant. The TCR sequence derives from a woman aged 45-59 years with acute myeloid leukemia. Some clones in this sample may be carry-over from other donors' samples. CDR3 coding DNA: TGCGCCAGCAGCCAAGACCCAGGGGGATCCTACGAGCAGTACTTC. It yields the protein CASSQDPGGSYEQYF.